Included here is one T cell receptor (beta chain) sequence, with context. In the original analysis: Reference gene primer amplification gave estimated nucleated cell counts. Clones were read by immunoSEQ multiplex PCR, and TCRdb kept only the in-frame ones, dropping some. D and trimming come from the DNA, and the V and J calls and clone size come from that table. The data contain 250,000 to 350,000 clones, 87% of them seen just once; the ten biggest clones take up about 2.2%. The data stem from a study of blood T cell repertoires in COVID-19. V dropped 4 bases and J dropped 8 bases, with 12 bases sitting between them. This CDR3 has 13 amino acids. The germline V gene has CDR1 GTSNPN and CDR2 SVGIG (reference sequence).

V is TRBV30 and J is TRBJ1-6; D possibly corresponds to TRBD1 (5 bases). Source material: peripheral blood. The TCR comes from a woman aged 50 to 60 who had recovered from COVID-19. The DNA for the CDR3 is TGTGCCTGGAAACCAGGGTGGGATTCACCCCTCCACTTT. Residues: CAWKPGWDSPLHF.